This passage covers 2 T cell receptor beta chains from one sample sequenced in a study of PD-1 blockade in classical Hodgkin lymphoma. Each of the patients experienced relapse following autologous stem cell transplantation, and their brentuximab vedotin exposure differed. Libraries were prepared by immunoSEQ multiplex PCR; TCRdb keeps only in-frame clonotypes and omits some of them. The data hold about 100,000 clones, with roughly nine tenths observed a single time. The specimen was peripheral blood mononuclear cells (PBMCs), collected before the second cycle of nivolumab. The receptors were sampled from a human donor with classical Hodgkin lymphoma.

This chain connects TRBV4-1 to TRBJ1-1, with 8 bases lining up with TRBD1. Germline V gene lookup returns CDR1 MGHRA and CDR2 YSYEKL. The CDR3 has 15 amino acids. J gave up 4 bases and V 4 bases, and 8 bases lay outside the gene matches. The CDR3 DNA sequence: TGCGCCAGCAGCCTAGAAGGACAGGGTGGCACTGAAGCTTTCTTT. Amino acid sequence: CASSLEGQGGTEAFF.

The V call is TRBV27, the J call TRBJ1-1; D is ambiguous. This CDR3 spans 15 amino acids. The germline V gene encodes CDR1 MNHEY and CDR2 SMNVEV (reference sequence). Trimming shortened V by 5 bases and J by 5 bases, and 18 bases separated the two germline ends. CDR3 nucleotide sequence: TGTGCCAGCAGTCCGCTTAAGGTTGCGAGGACTGAAGCTTTCTTT. Translating it yields CASSPLKVARTEAFF.